This T cell receptor (beta chain) was sequenced in a study of T cells in Graves' hyperthyroidism and ophthalmopathy. In the ophthalmopathy cohort, Clinical Activity Score was at least 3, NOSPECS grade at least 4, and duration under 3 months. It was RNA transcripts that yielded the amplified TCR beta CDR3 regions. First-round RT-PCR targeting the TCR CDR3 was performed with the HTBI primer set. TCRdb called the multiplex PCR reads again in MiXCR, with one record for every CDR3 protein. This sample has fewer than 450,000 distinct CDR3 sequences; roughly 15% occur once, and the top ten carry roughly 19%. This clonotype was counted ten times or more. Germline V gene lookup returns CDR1 SGDLS and CDR2 YYNGEE. The CDR3 consists of 14 residues. V gave up 4 bases and J gave up 1 base; unmatched junction bases: 3.

This TCR derives from a woman aged 55-75 years with Graves' ophthalmopathy. The chain carries TRBV9 and TRBJ2-5; 8 bases are shared with TRBD2. Sequencing was carried out using blood. CDR3 in amino acids: CASSSGTSQETQYF. The CDR3 coding sequence is TGTGCCAGCAGCTCCGGGACTAGCCAAGAGACCCAGTACTTC.